This entry describes one T cell receptor (beta chain). The V gene end was trimmed by 5 bases and the J gene end by 9 bases; junction bases not matched to a gene: 3. The CDR3 spans 11 residues. In germline, CDR1 is SGHVS, CDR2 FNYEAQ. These data come from a study of PD-L1 blockade in urothelial cancer. Looking at the study overall: Of prior chemotherapy regimens, patients had received between 0 and 3. The analyses of blood took place 3 weeks (second dose) and 6 weeks after treatment start. Median blood clonality was around 0.074, with about 81,000 unique TCRs.

Patients yielded 1 to 8 samples each, pretreatment and on-treatment. Sequencing was performed with immunoSEQ multiplex PCR; in TCRdb, only in-frame clones are kept and a portion is missing. This table holds some 30,000 clones, approximately 86% found once. Here the sequenced sample was PBMCs, taken around atezolizumab (anti-PD-L1) treatment. The TCR sequence derives from a man aged 45-65 years with urothelial cancer. This chain joins TRBV7-6 and TRBJ2-7; 8 bases fit TRBD1. The CDR3 DNA reads TGTGCCAGCAGCCTAGGACAGGGGCAGTACTTC. It translates to CASSLGQGQYF.